This paragraph covers one TCR beta chain sequence. The target antigen is unknown. The junction departs from the called germline gene at one end, perhaps through a read error. These data are taken from a study of blood T cells in healthy people across ages. The CDR3 is made up of 13 amino acids. From germline, CDR1 is MGHRA and CDR2 YSYEKL. The authors ran a second PCR of 7 to 11 cycles using a sample-barcoded 5' primer and a J-beta primer mix. TCRdb ran MiXCR on the 5' RACE reads and lists one entry per CDR3 protein. The data hold 850,000 to 1,300,000 distinct CDR3 sequences, with less than 50% observed a single time. Overall study findings and caveats: Across the age range, TCR beta diversity per million T cells fell in a roughly linear way.

The sequenced material came from blood. The chain carries TRBV4-1 and TRBJ2-7, with a weak D call TRBD2 (5 bases). The TCR sequence derives from a woman aged 55-69 years in good health. The DNA for the CDR3 is TGCGTCAGCAGCCGGATTAGCGAGTACGAGCAGTACTTC. Its protein product is CVSSRISEYEQYF.